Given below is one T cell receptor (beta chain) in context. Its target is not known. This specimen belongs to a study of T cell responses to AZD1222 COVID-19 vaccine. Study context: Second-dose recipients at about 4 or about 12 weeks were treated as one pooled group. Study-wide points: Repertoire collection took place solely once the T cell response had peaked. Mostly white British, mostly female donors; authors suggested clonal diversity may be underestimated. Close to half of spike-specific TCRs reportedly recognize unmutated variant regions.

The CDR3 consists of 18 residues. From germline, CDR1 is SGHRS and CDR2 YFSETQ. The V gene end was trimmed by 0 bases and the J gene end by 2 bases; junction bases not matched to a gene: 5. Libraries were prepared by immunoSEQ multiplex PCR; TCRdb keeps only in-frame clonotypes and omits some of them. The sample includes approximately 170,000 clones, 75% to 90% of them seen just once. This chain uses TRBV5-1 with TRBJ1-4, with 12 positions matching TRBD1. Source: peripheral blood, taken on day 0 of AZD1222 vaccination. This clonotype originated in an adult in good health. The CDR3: CASSLGPGQGATNEKLFF. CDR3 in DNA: TGCGCCAGCAGCTTGGGCCCGGGACAGGGGGCTACTAATGAAAAACTGTTTTTT. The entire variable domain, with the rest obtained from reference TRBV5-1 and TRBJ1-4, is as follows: KAGVTQTPRYLIKTRGQQVTLSCSPISGHRSVSWYQQTPGQGLQFLFEYFSETQRNKGNFPGRFSGRQFSNSRSEMNVSTLELGDSALYLCASSLGPGQGATNEKLFFGSGTQLSVL.